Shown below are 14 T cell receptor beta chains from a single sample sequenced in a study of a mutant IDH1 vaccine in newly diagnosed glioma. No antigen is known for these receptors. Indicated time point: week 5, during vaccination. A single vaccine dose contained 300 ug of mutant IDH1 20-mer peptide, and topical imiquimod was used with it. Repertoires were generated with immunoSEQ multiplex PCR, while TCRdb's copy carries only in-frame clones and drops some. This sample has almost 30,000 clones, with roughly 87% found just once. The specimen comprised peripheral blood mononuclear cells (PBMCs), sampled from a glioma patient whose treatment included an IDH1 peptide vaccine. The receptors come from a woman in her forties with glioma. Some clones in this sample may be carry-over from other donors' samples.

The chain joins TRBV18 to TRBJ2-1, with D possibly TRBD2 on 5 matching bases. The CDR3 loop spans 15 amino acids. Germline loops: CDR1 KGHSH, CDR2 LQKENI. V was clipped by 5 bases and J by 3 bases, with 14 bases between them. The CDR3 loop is CASSNPLSGYNEQFF. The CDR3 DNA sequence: TGTGCCAGCTCAAACCCTCTAAGCGGCTACAATGAGCAGTTCTTC.

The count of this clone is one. CDR3 bases: TGCAGCAGCACCCCCGGGGACAGGGGTTACGGCTACACCTTC. The encoded protein is CSSTPGDRGYGYTF. The chain joins TRBV29-1 to TRBJ1-2, with 10 bases matching TRBD1. The CDR3 covers 14 residues. Losses at the gene ends were 8 bases for V and 8 bases for J; bases not matched to a gene: 14. Germline V gene sequence: CDR1 SQVTM, CDR2 ANQGSEA.

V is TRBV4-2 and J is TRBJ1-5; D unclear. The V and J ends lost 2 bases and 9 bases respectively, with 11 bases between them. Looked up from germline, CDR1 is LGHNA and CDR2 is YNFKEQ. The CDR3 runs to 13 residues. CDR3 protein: CASSQLRARPQHF. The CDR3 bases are TGTGCCAGCAGCCAACTACGGGCAAGGCCCCAGCATTTT.

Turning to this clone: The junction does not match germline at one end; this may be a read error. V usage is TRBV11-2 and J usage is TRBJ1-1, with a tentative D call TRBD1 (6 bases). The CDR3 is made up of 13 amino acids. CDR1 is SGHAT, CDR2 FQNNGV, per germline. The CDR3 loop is CASSFQGNTEAFF. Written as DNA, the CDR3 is TGTGCCAGCAGCTTCCAGGGGAACACTGAAGCCTTCTTT.

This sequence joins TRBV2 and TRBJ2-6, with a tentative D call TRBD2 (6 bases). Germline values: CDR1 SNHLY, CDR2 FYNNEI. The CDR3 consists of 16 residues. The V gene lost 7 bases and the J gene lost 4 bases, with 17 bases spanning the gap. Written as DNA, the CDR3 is TGTGCCAGCAATTCCGGGGGTAGCTCCGGGGCCAACGTCCTGACTTTC. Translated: CASNSGGSSGANVLTF.

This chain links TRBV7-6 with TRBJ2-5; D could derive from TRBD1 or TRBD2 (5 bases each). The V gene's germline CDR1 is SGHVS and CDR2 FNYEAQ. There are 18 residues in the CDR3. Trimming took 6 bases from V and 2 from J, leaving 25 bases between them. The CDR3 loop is CASRPAFRIGTHQETQYF. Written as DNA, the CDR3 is TGTGCCAGCAGGCCAGCCTTCCGAATCGGGACCCATCAAGAGACCCAGTACTTC.

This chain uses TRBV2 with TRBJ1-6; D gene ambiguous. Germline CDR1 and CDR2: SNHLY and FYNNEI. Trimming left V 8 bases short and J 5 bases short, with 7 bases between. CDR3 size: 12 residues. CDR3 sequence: CASSLNNSPLHF. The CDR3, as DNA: TGTGCCAGCTCCCTGAATAATTCACCCCTCCACTTT.

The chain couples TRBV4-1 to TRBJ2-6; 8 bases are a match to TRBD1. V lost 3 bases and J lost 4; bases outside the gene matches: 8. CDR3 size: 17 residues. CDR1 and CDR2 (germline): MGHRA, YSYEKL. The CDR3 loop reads CASSHLTGVGGANVLTF. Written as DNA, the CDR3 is TGCGCCAGCAGCCACTTGACAGGGGTGGGGGGGGCCAACGTCCTGACTTTC.

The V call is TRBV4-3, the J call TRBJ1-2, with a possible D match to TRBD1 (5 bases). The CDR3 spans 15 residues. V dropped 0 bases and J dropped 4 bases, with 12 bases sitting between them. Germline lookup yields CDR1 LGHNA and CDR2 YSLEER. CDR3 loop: CASSQDGRGSYGYTF. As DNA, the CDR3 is TGCGCCAGCAGCCAAGATGGTAGGGGCAGCTATGGCTACACCTTC.

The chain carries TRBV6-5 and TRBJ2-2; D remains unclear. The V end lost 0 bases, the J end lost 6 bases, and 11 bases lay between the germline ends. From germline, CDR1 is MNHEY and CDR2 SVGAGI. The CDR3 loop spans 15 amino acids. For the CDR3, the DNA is TGTGCCAGCAGTTACTCGGTTCCGTTGGCCGGGGAGCTGTTTTTT. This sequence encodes CASSYSVPLAGELFF.

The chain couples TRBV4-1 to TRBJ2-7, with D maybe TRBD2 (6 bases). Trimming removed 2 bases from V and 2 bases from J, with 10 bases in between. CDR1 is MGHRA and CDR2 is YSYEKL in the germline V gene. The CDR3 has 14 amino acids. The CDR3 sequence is CASSQRGEAYEQYF. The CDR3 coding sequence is TGCGCCAGCAGCCAACGAGGGGAGGCCTACGAGCAGTACTTC.

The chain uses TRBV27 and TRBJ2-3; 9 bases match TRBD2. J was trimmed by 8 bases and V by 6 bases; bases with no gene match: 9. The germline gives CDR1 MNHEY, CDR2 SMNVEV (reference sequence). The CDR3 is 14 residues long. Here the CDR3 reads CASSPRAGGFTQYF. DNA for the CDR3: TGTGCCAGCAGCCCAAGGGCGGGAGGGTTTACGCAGTATTTT.

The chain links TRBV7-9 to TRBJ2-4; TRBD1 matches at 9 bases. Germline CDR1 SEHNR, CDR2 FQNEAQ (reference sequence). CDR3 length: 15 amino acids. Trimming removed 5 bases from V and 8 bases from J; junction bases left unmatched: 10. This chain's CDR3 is CASSGGQGGLDIQYF. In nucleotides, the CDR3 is TGTGCCAGCAGCGGGGGACAGGGCGGTTTGGACATTCAGTACTTC.

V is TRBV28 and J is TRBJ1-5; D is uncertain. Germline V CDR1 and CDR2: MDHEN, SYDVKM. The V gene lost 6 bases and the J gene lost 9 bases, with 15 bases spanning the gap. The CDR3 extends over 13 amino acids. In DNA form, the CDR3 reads TGTGCCAGCAGGCCGACACCGGTGGGGCCCCAGCATTTT. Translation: CASRPTPVGPQHF.